The TCR beta chain under discussion was sequenced for a study of blood T cell repertoires in COVID-19 (dated by TCRdb to between 2020 and 2021). About the full investigation: Collaborator samples came from the United States, Italy and Spain and covered acute and convalescent phases of COVID-19. Where HLA class I and class II types were available, the types were taken from metadata supplied by the sample provider, not from assay-based typing. Nearly every sample came with metadata listing a de-identified subject ID, COVID-19 status, age in years and sex. The repertoires were released in a freely available public database meant as a resource for research on the immune response to SARS-CoV-2. Samples came from the ongoing ImmuneRACE study (first 160 participants) plus 1,254 subjects from 6 global collaborators. The prospective study material was composed of cDNA or gDNA derived from T cells, B-cell-depleted T cells, or PBMCs. Subjects who had been exposed to COVID-19, were actively infected with it, or had recovered from it provided the deeply sampled blood TCRbeta repertoires that made up the dataset.

Whole blood was collected in K2EDTA tubes by collaborating institutions according to the institutions' own protocols. For TCRbeta analysis, collaborator samples were shipped as frozen whole blood, as isolated PBMCs, or as DNA extracted from either sample type. The immunoSEQ Assay, a bias-controlled multiplex PCR, was used to amplify TCRbeta CDR3 regions from genomic DNA. Regarding the original processing steps: The number of nucleated cells in each sample was estimated by amplification of reference gene primers within the assay. To quantify the absolute abundance of each unique TCRbeta CDR3 rearrangement, sequence reads were collapsed and filtered. For each sample, productive Simpson clonality was calculated by taking the square root of Simpson's diversity index across productive rearrangements. The clones in this table, taken by TCRdb from immuneACCESS, are in-frame only. Not every clone is retained; where verified, under half of the shortfall comes from an unresolved V gene, and the cause of the rest is unknown. The V and J calls and clone size are taken from that table; D and trimming were inferred from the DNA. This sample holds more than 45,000 clones; 60% to 85% were observed only once. The ten biggest clones cover around 5.1% of the sample.

Worth noting for this clone: Its antigen remains unidentified. The input lacks base qualities; no much larger clone sits a single base away.

At the junction V is shortened by 3 bases and J by 1 base, with 13 bases in between. The CDR3 contains 15 residues, cysteine and phenylalanine counted. Kept here is only the CDR3 DNA, which spans 45 bases and is read in frame from base 1. Taken from the germline V gene, the CDR1 and CDR2 loops are MDHEN and SYDVKM. Broad study findings and their caveats: The amount of clinical and demographic metadata varied by source and participant and was provided uncurated.

This clonotype was sampled from a human donor in a cohort sampled during active COVID-19. What was sequenced was peripheral blood. Recombination linked TRBV28 to TRBJ2-7; a tentative D call is TRBD1 (5 bases match). The nucleotide sequence is given as TGTGCCAGCAGTTTTCAGGGTATGTTATCCTACGAGCAGTACTTC. This is translated as CASSFQGMLSYEQYF.